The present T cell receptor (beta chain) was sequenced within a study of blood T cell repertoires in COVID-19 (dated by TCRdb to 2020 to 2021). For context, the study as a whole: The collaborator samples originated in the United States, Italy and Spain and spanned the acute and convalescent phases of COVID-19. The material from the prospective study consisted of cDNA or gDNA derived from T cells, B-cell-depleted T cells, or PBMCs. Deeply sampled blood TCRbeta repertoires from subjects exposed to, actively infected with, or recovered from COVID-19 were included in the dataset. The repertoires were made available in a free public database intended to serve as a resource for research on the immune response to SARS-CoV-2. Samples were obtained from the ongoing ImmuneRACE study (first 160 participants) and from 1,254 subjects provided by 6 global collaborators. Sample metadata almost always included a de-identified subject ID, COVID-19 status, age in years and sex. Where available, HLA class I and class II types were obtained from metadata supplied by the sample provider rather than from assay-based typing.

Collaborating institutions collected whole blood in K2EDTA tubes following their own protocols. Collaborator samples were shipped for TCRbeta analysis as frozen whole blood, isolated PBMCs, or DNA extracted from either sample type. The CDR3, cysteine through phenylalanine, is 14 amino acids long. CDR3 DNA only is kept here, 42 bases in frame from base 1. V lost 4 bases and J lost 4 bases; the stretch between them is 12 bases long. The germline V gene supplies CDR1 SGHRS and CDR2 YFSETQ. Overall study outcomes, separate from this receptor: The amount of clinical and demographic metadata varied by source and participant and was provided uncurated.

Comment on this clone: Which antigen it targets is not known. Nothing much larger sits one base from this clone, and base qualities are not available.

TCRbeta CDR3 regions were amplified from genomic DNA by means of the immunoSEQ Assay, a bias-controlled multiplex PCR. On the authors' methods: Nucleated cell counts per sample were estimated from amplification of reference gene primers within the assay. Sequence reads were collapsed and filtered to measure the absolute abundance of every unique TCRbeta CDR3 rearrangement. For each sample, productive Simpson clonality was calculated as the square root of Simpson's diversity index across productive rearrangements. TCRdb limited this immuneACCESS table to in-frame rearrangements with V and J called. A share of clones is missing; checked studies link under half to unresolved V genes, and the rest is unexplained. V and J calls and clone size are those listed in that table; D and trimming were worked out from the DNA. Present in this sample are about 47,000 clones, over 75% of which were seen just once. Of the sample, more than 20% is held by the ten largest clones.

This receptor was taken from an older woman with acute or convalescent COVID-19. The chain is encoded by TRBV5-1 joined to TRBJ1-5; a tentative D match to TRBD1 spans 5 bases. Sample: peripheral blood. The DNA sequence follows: TGCGCCAGCAGCCTGGGGGGGGATAATCAGCCCCAGCATTTT. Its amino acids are CASSLGGDNQPQHF.